Listed here are 8 T cell receptor beta chains from one sample, sequenced in a study of T cells after yellow fever vaccination (dated by TCRdb to between 2019 and 2020). In light of the paper, this sample's treatment or condition label describes: live attenuated yellow fever vaccine strain. The method was 5' RACE. Sequencing was performed on an Illumina HiSeq 2500. Clones were called with MiXCR by TCRdb after fastp trimmed the public reads at Q25, and only in-frame beta chains were retained. Identical CDR3 proteins give one entry, which carries the most common genes and DNA. For this sample the table gives 510,000 or so distinct CDR3 sequences, of which less than 20% were detected only once. The top ten clonotypes cover approximately 14% of the sample. The input for sequencing was PBMCs, taken 15 days after the yellow fever booster vaccination. Receptors were obtained from a man aged 30-40 years who received the YFV17D yellow fever vaccine.

The chain uses TRBV7-2 and TRBJ1-2; tentative D call: TRBD1 (6 bases). Germline CDR1 reads SGHTA; CDR2 reads FQGNSA. CDR3 length: 13 amino acids. Between the trimmed V and J ends, which lost 4 bases and 8 bases, there was a span of 14 bases. For the CDR3, the DNA is TGTGCCAGCAGCTCGCTACAGGGATACGGCTACACCTTC. It translates to CASSSLQGYGYTF.

This clonotype was recorded once. This chain uses TRBV18 with TRBJ2-7; D is possibly TRBD2 (5 bases). V lost 3 bases to trimming and J lost 4 bases, with 19 bases between them. The CDR3 covers 16 residues. CDR1 and CDR2 (germline): KGHSH, LQKENI. In nucleotides, the CDR3 is TGTGCCAGCTCACCGAGAACCGGGATAAAGCCTTACGAGCAGTACTTC. Protein: CASSPRTGIKPYEQYF.

This clonotype was observed a few times. This chain connects TRBV14 to TRBJ2-1, with 7 bases lining up with TRBD1. The V gene's germline CDR1 is SGHDN and CDR2 FVKESK. With V trimmed by 2 bases and J by 13 bases, 8 bases remained unmatched. The CDR3 has 13 amino acids. CDR3 coding DNA: TGTGCCAGCAGCCAACAGACACAGGGGACCCAGTTCTTC. Residues: CASSQQTQGTQFF.

This clonotype was counted a few times. At one of its ends the junction is not consistent with the germline gene, which may arise from a read error. The V gene is TRBV7-7, the J gene TRBJ2-3; TRBD2 aligns across 8 bases. This CDR3 has 15 residues. Germline V gene sequence: CDR1 SSHAT, CDR2 FNYEAQ (reference sequence). The CDR3 is CASSLTSGTSDTQYF. As DNA, the CDR3 is TGTGCTAGCAGCTTAACTAGCGGAACCTCAGATACGCAGTATTTT.

The CDR3 sequence: CASSLVAGGESEQYF. The DNA of the CDR3 is TGTGCCAGCAGCTTGGTGGCGGGAGGGGAGTCTGAGCAGTACTTC. V gene TRBV5-4 combines with J gene TRBJ2-7; 9 nucleotides align to TRBD2. The V segment lost 0 bases and the J segment 7 bases; nucleotides outside the gene matches: 8. The CDR3 totals 15 residues. Germline V gives CDR1 SGHNT, CDR2 YYREEE (reference sequence). The full variable domain, with the rest looked up from reference TRBV5-4 and TRBJ2-7, is ETGVTQSPTHLIKTRGQQVTLRCSSQSGHNTVSWYQQALGQGPQFIFQYYREEENGRGNFPPRFSGLQFPNYSSELNVNALELDDSALYLCASSLVAGGESEQYFGPGTRLTVT.

This clonotype was picked up a small number of times. The chain has TRBV14 and TRBJ2-1; D gene unclear. CDR1 and CDR2 from the germline V gene are SGHDN and FVKESK. Trimming pared 2 bases from V and 13 bases from J, leaving 9 bases between. This CDR3 has 11 amino acids. This CDR3 reads CASSQQLYQFF. The CDR3 nucleotides are TGTGCCAGCAGCCAACAGTTATACCAGTTCTTC.

The V call is TRBV9, the J call TRBJ2-1; D is undetermined. The CDR3 is 15 amino acids. From germline, CDR1 is SGDLS and CDR2 YYNGEE. V lost 3 bases and J 4 bases, leaving 14 bases between the germline ends. DNA for the CDR3: TGTGCCAGCAGCGCTCTCGTGGGCGGTTACAATGAGCAGTTCTTC. It translates to CASSALVGGYNEQFF.

The chain carries TRBV29-1 and TRBJ2-1; D not certain. CDR3 length: 15 amino acids. V was shortened by 1 base and J by 1 base, with 11 bases between the two germline ends. Germline V gives CDR1 SQVTM, CDR2 ANQGSEA. The CDR3 region is CSVEGGRASYNEQFF. The CDR3 nucleotides read TGCAGCGTTGAAGGTGGACGGGCGTCCTACAATGAGCAGTTCTTC.